These 6 T cell receptor beta chains came from one sample sequenced in a study of control samples from healthy donors and cancer patients. TCRdb's table, derived via immunoSEQ multiplex PCR, lists solely in-frame clones and lacks some. The repertoire consists of about 150,000 clones, with about 94% occurring once and the leading ten covering approximately 6%. Sequenced material: blood. The receptors here all came from a man aged 35-49 years in good health.

The rearrangement links TRBV6-5 to TRBJ2-3, with 8 bases matching TRBD2. V dropped 8 bases and J dropped 6; count of bases not matched to a gene: 7. In germline, CDR1 is MNHEY, CDR2 SVGAGI. The CDR3 loop spans 13 amino acids. Here the CDR3 DNA reads TGTGCCAGCGCCCGGAAGCGGGGGGATACGCAGTATTTT. It encodes CASARKRGDTQYF.

This clone was found many times. The chain couples TRBV12-3 or TRBV12-4 to TRBJ1-1; D uncertain. The CDR3 consists of 12 residues. V lost 3 bases, J lost 5 bases, and 7 bases lay in between. CDR3 nucleotides: TGTGCCAGCAGTTTCGATAGAACTGAAGCTTTCTTT. Encoded protein: CASSFDRTEAFF.

This chain joins TRBV4-3 and TRBJ2-1; 7 bases align to TRBD2. The germline gives CDR1 LGHNA, CDR2 YSLEER. The ends lost 0 bases at V and 5 bases at J; junction bases unmatched: 10. The CDR3 extends over 17 amino acids. CDR3 loop: CASSQDSRGRRNNEQFF. CDR3 sequence (DNA): TGCGCCAGCAGCCAAGATTCGCGGGGGAGAAGGAACAATGAGCAGTTCTTC.

The chain uses TRBV5-6 and TRBJ1-6, with unresolved D. Germline-derived CDR1 and CDR2 are SGHDT and YYEEEE. There are 15 residues in the CDR3. Trimming cost V 2 bases and J 2 bases, with 8 bases left between them. The CDR3 sequence: CASSLGSPYNSPLHF. CDR3 in DNA: TGTGCCAGCAGCTTAGGAAGTCCCTATAATTCACCCCTCCACTTT. Full variable domain (missing parts from reference TRBV5-6 and TRBJ1-6): DAGVTQSPTHLIKTRGQQVTLRCSPKSGHDTVSWYQQALGQGPQFIFQYYEEEERQRGNFPDRFSGHQFPNYSSELNVNALLLGDSALYLCASSLGSPYNSPLHFGNGTRLTVT.

The V call is TRBV19, the J call TRBJ1-5, with D unclear. V dropped 4 bases and J dropped 9 bases, with 7 bases sitting between them. Germline V gives CDR1 LNHDA, CDR2 SQIVND (reference sequence). The CDR3 consists of 11 residues. This CDR3 reads CASSRSGPQHF. The CDR3 DNA reads as TGTGCCAGTAGTAGAAGCGGGCCCCAGCATTTT. Using reference TRBV19 and TRBJ1-5 for the parts outside the CDR3, the full variable domain is DGGITQSPKYLFRKEGQNVTLSCEQNLNHDAMYWYRQDPGQGLRLIYYSQIVNDFQKGDIAEGYSVSREKKESFPLTVTSAQKNPTAFYLCASSRSGPQHFGDGTRLSIL.

The V and J genes are TRBV6-1 and TRBJ1-4, with TRBD1 as a possible D gene (5 bases). This CDR3 is 16 amino acids long. Per germline, CDR1 MNHNS and CDR2 SASEGT. The V end lost 2 bases, the J end lost 6 bases, and 16 bases lay between the germline ends. The CDR3 protein is CASSEWAGRSDEKLFF. CDR3 sequence (DNA): TGTGCCAGCAGTGAATGGGCGGGGCGGTCGGATGAAAAACTGTTTTTT.